The clone carrying this TCR beta chain was seen once. The same CDR3 can be traced to other DNA sequences in this sample. This entry comes from a study of shared T cell receptors in the human thymus. Using immunoSEQ multiplex PCR, the repertoire was profiled, and TCRdb retains in-frame clones only, with some absent. The repertoire holds 550,000 to 800,000 clones, with roughly 88% as singletons. These same data were also listed under a study on human thymus T cells. That report adds: The related literature has documented a marked overlap of thymic repertoires among unrelated individuals.

The sequencing input was thymocytes. The clonotype comes from a girl under three years old with a congenital heart defect.

The CDR3 nucleotides are TGTGCCAGCAGTGACCACAGGGACGGCTACACCTTC. Translation: CASSDHRDGYTF. The J gene is TRBJ1-2, the V gene TRBV2, with TRBD1 as a possible D gene (6 bases). Germline lookup yields CDR1 SNHLY and CDR2 FYNNEI. The CDR3 has 12 amino acids. V was pared by 3 bases and J by 8 bases, with 10 bases between. The entire variable domain, with the rest obtained from reference TRBV2 and TRBJ1-2, is as follows: EPEVTQTPSHQVTQMGQEVILRCVPISNHLYFYWYRQILGQKVEFLVSFYNNEISEKSEIFDDQFSVERPDGSNFTLKIRSTKLEDSAMYFCASSDHRDGYTFGSGTRLTVV.